The rows below give T cell receptor beta chains drawn from one sample of a study of technical replicates of blood from a few donors. Method: immunoSEQ multiplex PCR; TCRdb's copy keeps in-frame clones and lacks some. The sample records approximately 99,000 clones, approximately 96% being singletons. Sequenced material: T cells isolated from PBMCs. These receptors were obtained from a human donor in good health. The CDR3 runs from the conserved cysteine through the conserved F or W. Each record gives: D gene, V gene, J gene, CDR3 DNA, CDR3 protein. A D gene is named only where the DNA matches it firmly.

TRBD1	TRBV27	TRBJ1-2	TGTGCCAGCAGTGCCGGGACAGGGTACTATGGCTACACCTTC	CASSAGTGYYGYTF
TRBD1	TRBV10-1	TRBJ1-2	TGCGCCAGCAGTAGAGACAGGGGCAATGGCTACACCTTC	CASSRDRGNGYTF
NA	TRBV9	TRBJ1-5	TGTGCCAGCAGCGTGGGAGATAGCAATCAGCCCCAGCATTTT	CASSVGDSNQPQHF
NA	TRBV4-1	TRBJ1-5	TGCGCCAGCAGCCAAACGGCAGGGAGGGCGCAGCCCCAGCATTTT	CASSQTAGRAQPQHF
NA	TRBV10-3	TRBJ2-2	TGTGCCATCGGGGAGACACCTTATAGGAACACCGGGGAGCTGTTTTTT	CAIGETPYRNTGELFF
NA	TRBV15	TRBJ1-1	TGTGCCACCAGCAAGTTTAAACAGGGAGACACTGAAGCTTTCTTT	CATSKFKQGDTEAFF
NA	TRBV2	TRBJ2-3	TGTGCCAGTAACCTACAGGGAATCACAGATACGCAGTATTTT	CASNLQGITDTQYF
NA	TRBV19	TRBJ2-2	TGTGCCAGTAGTATCGGCGACTTTCACACCGGGGAGCTGTTTTTT	CASSIGDFHTGELFF
NA	TRBV19	TRBJ1-5	TGTGCCAGTAGTAGCCCCTTCCGGGACAAATATAGCAATCAGCCCCAGCATTTT	CASSSPFRDKYSNQPQHF
TRBD1	TRBV9	TRBJ1-2	TGTGCCAGCAGCAGGGGACAGGCGAAAGGCTACACCTTC	CASSRGQAKGYTF
NA	TRBV2	TRBJ2-1	TGTGCCAGCAGTGAATACGGGCAGACTACTAATGAGCAGTTCTTC	CASSEYGQTTNEQFF